These T cell receptor beta chains were read from a single sample in a study of T cell changes during pregnancy in multiple sclerosis. The table came from immunoSEQ multiplex PCR; TCRdb's copy has only in-frame clones and leaves some out. The sample shows 70,000 to 95,000 clones, 90% to 95% of them seen only once. Sequencing used peripheral blood, obtained in the first trimester of pregnancy. The source is a female donor with multiple sclerosis, enrolled in a pregnancy study. Both conserved end residues are part of each CDR3. Each record gives: V gene, CDR3 length, D gene, clone size, J gene, CDR3 DNA, CDR3 protein. The D gene is left open where the match is weak. Size is omitted from some rows. Given values are once, few, many or a class for expanded clones.

V: TRBV5-3; length: 15; D: NA; size: NA; J: TRBJ2-1; DNA: TGTGCCAGAAGGCCTACGACAGTGCGTTTAGGTGAGCAGTTCTTC; CDR3: CARRPTTVRLGEQFF
V: TRBV9; length: 17; D: TRBD1; size: NA; J: TRBJ2-5; DNA: TGTGCCAGCAGCGTAGAGCAGGGACAGGATGTCGGAGAGACCCAGTACTTC; CDR3: CASSVEQGQDVGETQYF
V: TRBV30; length: 15; D: TRBD2; size: NA; J: TRBJ2-5; DNA: TGTGCCTGGAGTGTTGCGGGGGGGGCCCGGGAGACCCAGTACTTC; CDR3: CAWSVAGGARETQYF
V: TRBV7-6; length: 11; D: TRBD1; size: NA; J: TRBJ1-2; DNA: TGTGCCAGCGCAGGGGGCTATGGCTACACCTTC; CDR3: CASAGGYGYTF
V: TRBV4-1; length: 13; D: NA; size: NA; J: TRBJ2-5; DNA: TGCGCCAGCAGCCTACTAGTAGGCGAGACCCAGTACTTC; CDR3: CASSLLVGETQYF
V: TRBV7-5; length: 15; D: NA; size: NA; J: TRBJ2-1; DNA: TGTGCCAGAAGCTTCTTAGCGGAATCCTACAATGAGCAGTTCTTC; CDR3: CARSFLAESYNEQFF
V: TRBV7-9; length: 16; D: TRBD1; size: NA; J: TRBJ1-1; DNA: TGTGCCAGCAGCTTAATGGGACAGGCACAGAACACTGAAGCTTTCTTT; CDR3: CASSLMGQAQNTEAFF
V: TRBV13; length: 15; D: TRBD2; size: NA; J: TRBJ2-3; DNA: TGTGCCAGCAGCTTACCAGCGGGGGGAACAGATACGCAGTATTTT; CDR3: CASSLPAGGTDTQYF
V: TRBV5-5; length: 15; D: NA; size: NA; J: TRBJ1-1; DNA: TGTGCCAGCAGCTTGACGAGACAGCTTGTGACTGAAGCTTTCTTT; CDR3: CASSLTRQLVTEAFF
V: TRBV5-1; length: 13; D: NA; size: once; J: TRBJ2-7; DNA: TGCGCCAGCAGCTCGGGACACTCCTACGAGCAGTACTTC; CDR3: CASSSGHSYEQYF
V: TRBV4-1; length: 16; D: TRBD2; size: NA; J: TRBJ2-5; DNA: TGCGCCAGCAGCCAAGAGGAACTAGCGGATCAAGAGACCCAGTACTTC; CDR3: CASSQEELADQETQYF